Listed below are T cell receptor beta chains from one sample, sequenced in a study of post-analysis software for immune sequencing data. TCRdb re-called the PCR reads through MiXCR, storing one row per CDR3 protein. The data show about 200,000 distinct CDR3 sequences, around 29% seen once. The sample taken for sequencing was blood. The receptors were gathered from a girl aged 2-17 years with multiple sclerosis. Both conserved end residues are part of each CDR3. D genes are given only for firm matches. Size tells how often a clone was seen (once, few, many) or the class of an expanded clone, and some rows leave it out.

cdr3_aa: CASSPSGLAGTDTQYF
cdr3_nt: TGTGCCAGCAGCCCATCAGGACTAGCGGGCACAGATACGCAGTATTTT
v_call: TRBV7-9
cdr3_length: 16
clone_size: NA
d_call: TRBD2
j_call: TRBJ2-3

cdr3_aa: CASSTTKGIYNEQFF
cdr3_nt: TGTGCCAGCAGCACTACTAAGGGGATCTACAATGAGCAGTTCTTC
v_call: TRBV7-6
cdr3_length: 15
clone_size: few
d_call: NA
j_call: TRBJ2-1

cdr3_aa: CATSRRENNQPQHF
cdr3_nt: TGTGCCACCAGCAGAAGGGAAAATAATCAGCCCCAGCATTTT
v_call: TRBV15
cdr3_length: 14
clone_size: few
d_call: NA
j_call: TRBJ1-5

cdr3_aa: CATSDERGRELFF
cdr3_nt: TGTGCCACCAGTGATGAGAGGGGACGGGAGCTGTTTTTT
v_call: TRBV24-1
cdr3_length: 13
clone_size: few
d_call: NA
j_call: TRBJ2-2

cdr3_aa: CASSYRGLGTDTQYF
cdr3_nt: TGTGCCAGCAGCTACAGGGGGCTCGGTACAGATACGCAGTATTTT
v_call: TRBV28
cdr3_length: 15
clone_size: NA
d_call: TRBD1
j_call: TRBJ2-3

cdr3_aa: CASSFAGTGNTEAFF
cdr3_nt: TGTGCCAGCAGCTTCGCCGGGACAGGGAACACTGAAGCTTTCTTT
v_call: TRBV7-2
cdr3_length: 15
clone_size: few
d_call: TRBD1
j_call: TRBJ1-1

cdr3_aa: CSVEVGTQETQYF
cdr3_nt: TGCAGCGTTGAAGTAGGTACCCAAGAGACCCAGTACTTC
v_call: TRBV29-1
cdr3_length: 13
clone_size: many
d_call: NA
j_call: TRBJ2-5

cdr3_aa: CASSSPRRTYNEQFF
cdr3_nt: TGTGCCAGCAGCTCCCCCAGAAGAACCTACAATGAGCAGTTCTTC
v_call: TRBV11-2
cdr3_length: 15
clone_size: few
d_call: NA
j_call: TRBJ2-1

cdr3_aa: CASSLSLNQPQHF
cdr3_nt: TGTGCCAGCAGTCTCAGCCTCAATCAGCCCCAGCATTTT
v_call: TRBV6-2/TRBV6-3
cdr3_length: 13
clone_size: many
d_call: NA
j_call: TRBJ1-5

cdr3_aa: CASSTRGSGEQYF
cdr3_nt: TGTGCCAGCAGTACCCGGGGATCTGGTGAGCAGTACTTC
v_call: TRBV6-1
cdr3_length: 13
clone_size: once
d_call: NA
j_call: TRBJ2-5

cdr3_aa: CASRDSPYPGANVLTF
cdr3_nt: TGTGCCAGCAGGGACTCACCCTATCCTGGGGCCAACGTCCTGACTTTC
v_call: TRBV6-5
cdr3_length: 16
clone_size: many
d_call: NA
j_call: TRBJ2-6